This T cell receptor (beta chain) stems from a study of CD8 T cells in ankylosing spondylitis. This clonotype was counted ten times or more. The V end was cut by 4 bases, the J end by 5 bases, with 14 bases between. CDR1 and CDR2 from the germline V gene are SGHTA and FQGNSA. CDR3 length equals 14 residues. TCRdb re-called the 5' RACE reads with MiXCR, one entry per CDR3 protein. The data contain about 140,000 distinct CDR3 sequences, 5.5% to 7.5% of them singletons. This TCR was sampled from a female donor with ankylosing spondylitis or in good health (not recorded which). The sample comprised blood, either unsorted or a sorted T cell fraction (not recorded which). This sequence joins TRBV7-2 and TRBJ1-1; D not certain. The CDR3 nucleotides are TGTGCCAGCAGCTCCGCCGCAGGCGGGACTGAAGCTTTCTTT. Protein sequence: CASSSAAGGTEAFF. The variable domain in full, completed from reference TRBV7-2 and TRBJ1-1, reads GAGVSQSPSNKVTEKGKDVELRCDPISGHTALYWYRQSLGQGLEFLIYFQGNSAPDKSGLPSDRFSAERTGGSVSTLTIQRTQQEDSAVYLCASSSAAGGTEAFFGQGTRLTVV.